This TCR beta chain was identified in a study of early T cells in non-severe SARS-CoV-2 infection listed by TCRdb under 2021. Context from the whole study: Bulk RNA from unsorted whole blood was used for TCR sequencing, so alpha and beta chains could not be paired. The paper as a whole reports these results and caveats: Matching against VDJdb was skewed toward anti-spike CD8 responses, likely underestimated virus-specific expansions, and missed private and CD4 specificities.

The study was a case-control design nested within a healthcare worker cohort in London, UK, with weekly nasopharyngeal swab PCR tests and blood sampling. Healthcare workers were recruited during the week of the UK lockdown, between 23 and 31 March 2020, and followed weekly for up to about 15 weeks. Receptor libraries were prepared by 5' RACE. For sequencing, a NextSeq 500 was employed. To correct for sequencing error and PCR bias, the TCR library protocol tagged individual cDNA molecules with unique molecular identifiers. TCR alpha and beta chains were both sequenced, and the abundances of alpha and beta sequences in each sample were closely correlated with each other. Per the original workflow: V gene, J gene and CDR3 annotation of TCR sequences was performed with Decombinator V4. Expanded TCRs were defined as changing significantly between any two time points under a Poisson model with p below 0.0001. TCR abundances were normalised to the total number of TCRs sequenced in each sample and reported as counts per million. TRAV1-2 paired with TRAJ12, TRAJ20 or TRAJ33 defined MAIT TCRs, while TRAV10 paired with TRAJ18 defined iNKT TCRs. VDJdb, accessed 1 November 2021, was searched for CMV, EBV and SARS-CoV-2 annotated TCRs, with TCRs annotated for multiple antigens excluded. TCRdb cleaned the public reads at Q25 with fastp, built clones with MiXCR and kept in-frame beta chains. Each entry is one CDR3 protein sequence, shown with its most common DNA and genes. TCRdb's processing, not the authors' own work, is the source of the V and J calls. The sample table shows tens of thousands of distinct CDR3 sequences, and over 4.5% are seen once. The ten largest make up 6.5% to 8.5% of the sample.

This clonotype occurred many times. This receptor's antigen is unknown. Within one base of it there is no much larger clone, and no base qualities were kept. Inclusive of the bounding cysteine and phenylalanine, the CDR3 is 16 residues long. The CDR3 DNA has 48 bases and is translated from base 1. For CDR1 and CDR2, the germline V gene lists SGHRS and YFSETQ. Between the V and J ends, shortened by 2 bases and 0 bases respectively, the junction contains 12 bases. Specimen: whole blood. The TCR was taken from an adult who was a healthcare worker with PCR-confirmed SARS-CoV-2 infection or an uninfected control (not recorded which). Recombination joined TRBV5-1 with TRBJ1-3; TRBD1 is a weak D gene call, 6 bases matching. CDR3 sequence: CASSLRDIDSGNTIYF. The DNA is TGCGCCAGCAGCTTACGGGACATCGACTCTGGAAACACCATATATTTT.